A selection of T cell receptor beta chains follows, all from one sample in a study of cytomegalovirus exposure and HLA in healthy donors. The data were produced by immunoSEQ multiplex PCR, yet TCRdb's version contains in-frame clones alone and is incomplete. The sample comprises 120,000 to 150,000 clones, roughly nine tenths of which are singletons, and roughly 3% rests with the top ten. Sequenced material: PBMCs. The receptors were gathered from a man aged 18 to 30 in good health and CMV-seronegative. Each CDR3 is given with its conserved first and last residue. Not every row has a clone size; where given, it reads once, few, many or a size class.

J gene: TRBJ2-3
V gene: TRBV7-2
clone size: .
CDR3 protein: CASSPFDRGYTDTQYF

J gene: TRBJ2-3
V gene: TRBV4-1
clone size: .
CDR3 protein: CASSQGGGSRAQYF

J gene: TRBJ2-5
V gene: TRBV6-1
clone size: once
CDR3 protein: CASRRTGGLETQYF

J gene: TRBJ2-5
V gene: TRBV18
clone size: .
CDR3 protein: CASSQALGGGETQYF

J gene: TRBJ2-2
V gene: TRBV28
clone size: .
CDR3 protein: CASDQRRGTGELFF

J gene: TRBJ2-2
V gene: TRBV27
clone size: .
CDR3 protein: CASRLAGGLTGELFF

J gene: TRBJ2-7
V gene: TRBV6-5
clone size: .
CDR3 protein: CASRGLAYEQYF

J gene: TRBJ1-4
V gene: TRBV4-1
clone size: .
CDR3 protein: CASSQAGTTNEKLFF

J gene: TRBJ2-1
V gene: TRBV5-1
clone size: .
CDR3 protein: CASSLAAGGHNEQFF

J gene: TRBJ1-3
V gene: TRBV7-2
clone size: .
CDR3 protein: CASRPPGSGNTIYF

J gene: TRBJ1-2
V gene: TRBV27
clone size: .
CDR3 protein: CASSLSGFNYGYTF

J gene: TRBJ2-7
V gene: TRBV5-6
clone size: .
CDR3 protein: CASSEDRNDLYEQYF

J gene: TRBJ1-2
V gene: TRBV28
clone size: .
CDR3 protein: CASSFDRWNYGYTF

J gene: TRBJ1-1
V gene: TRBV27
clone size: .
CDR3 protein: CASSPQAFTVVYTEAFF

J gene: TRBJ1-2
V gene: TRBV25-1
clone size: .
CDR3 protein: CASSSLTELLDPPDGYTF

J gene: TRBJ2-1
V gene: TRBV4-1
clone size: once
CDR3 protein: CASSQDELYNEQFF

J gene: TRBJ2-4
V gene: TRBV25-1
clone size: .
CDR3 protein: CASSRKGGSLAKNIQYF

J gene: TRBJ2-2
V gene: TRBV4-1
clone size: .
CDR3 protein: CASASLGRGRNTGELFF

J gene: TRBJ1-2
V gene: TRBV19
clone size: .
CDR3 protein: CASSPGTGEGYGYTF

J gene: TRBJ1-2
V gene: TRBV19
clone size: few
CDR3 protein: CASRGTAQIYGYTF

J gene: TRBJ1-3
V gene: TRBV7-2
clone size: .
CDR3 protein: CASSLAGLWAGNTIYF

J gene: TRBJ1-2
V gene: TRBV6-5
clone size: .
CDR3 protein: CASRITGGIGYTF

J gene: TRBJ2-7
V gene: TRBV10-1
clone size: .
CDR3 protein: CASSELASYEQYF

J gene: TRBJ2-7
V gene: TRBV11-2
clone size: .
CDR3 protein: CASSPIVGQNEQYF

J gene: TRBJ2-5
V gene: TRBV7-8
clone size: .
CDR3 protein: CASSPAVRGGGGETQYF

J gene: TRBJ2-5
V gene: TRBV11-2
clone size: .
CDR3 protein: CASFGGGETQYF